The source of this T cell receptor (beta chain) is a study of regulatory T cells in long-lasting Graves disease. This clonotype appeared many times. Per germline, CDR1 LNHDA and CDR2 SQIVND (reference sequence). The CDR3 covers 14 residues. Trimming removed 5 bases at V and 5 bases at J, with 13 bases between. Documented time point: newly diagnosed GD, antithyroid drugs for less than 3 months. Extracted PBMC RNA gave rise to the TCR library. HTBI primers from iRepertoire and Arm-PCR of CDR3 regions yielded the TCR beta libraries. Using its own MiXCR run on the multiplex PCR reads, TCRdb lists one record per CDR3 protein. The table includes 550,000 or so distinct CDR3 sequences, 12% detected once. In addition, the sample was reused for a study of T cells in Graves' hyperthyroidism and ophthalmopathy. That paper states: Across 18 months, stable Graves' hyperthyroidism was marked by no progression to ophthalmopathy. Investigators excluded patients with uncontrolled infection, other autoimmune disease, pregnancy or lactation.

The chain joins TRBV19 to TRBJ1-5; no clear D. Here the sequenced sample was peripheral blood mononuclear cells (PBMCs), taken at new diagnosis, from a patient treated with antithyroid drugs. This receptor was taken from a woman aged 25 to 39 with Graves disease. The chain's CDR3 is CASSVTDAHQPQHF. The CDR3 nucleotides read TGTGCCAGTAGTGTAACAGACGCTCATCAGCCCCAGCATTTT.